The 13 T cell receptor beta chains below come from one sample, sequenced in a study of blood T cell repertoires in COVID-19. Libraries were prepared by immunoSEQ multiplex PCR; TCRdb keeps only in-frame clonotypes and omits some of them. Seen here are 50,000 to 80,000 clones, more than 70% observed once, and the top ten hold 6.9%. The material sequenced was peripheral blood. These receptors came from a man aged 45 to 65 with active COVID-19.

The chain carries TRBV6-5 and TRBJ1-5; a possible D gene is TRBD1 (5 bases). Germline loops: CDR1 MNHEY, CDR2 SVGAGI. Between the trimmed V and J ends, which lost 8 bases and 4 bases, there was a span of 6 bases. This CDR3 spans 11 amino acids. The CDR3 region is CASGQNQPQHF. CDR3 in DNA: TGTGCCAGCGGACAAAATCAGCCCCAGCATTTT.

V and J are TRBV5-6 and TRBJ1-2; D perhaps matches TRBD1 (6 bases). The CDR3 is 16 amino acids. CDR1 and CDR2 (germline): SGHDT, YYEEEE. V was trimmed by 0 bases and J by 3 bases, leaving 15 bases between them. The CDR3 bases are TGTGCCAGCAGCTTGGCCGAACAGGGTAAGGACTATGGCTACACCTTC. It translates to CASSLAEQGKDYGYTF.

The V call is TRBV24-1, the J call TRBJ2-3; 9 nucleotides match TRBD1. The V gene end was trimmed by 3 bases and the J gene end by 3 bases; junction bases not matched to a gene: 9. CDR1 and CDR2 (germline): KGHDR, SFDVKD. The CDR3 runs to 17 residues. CDR3 in amino acids: CATSDTTPGQGTDTQYF. The CDR3, as DNA: TGTGCCACCAGTGATACTACTCCGGGACAGGGAACAGATACGCAGTATTTT.

This chain links TRBV5-1 with TRBJ2-7; 7 bases line up with TRBD1. Germline loops: CDR1 SGHRS, CDR2 YFSETQ. The CDR3 is 14 amino acids. Trimming took 0 bases from V and 3 from J; bases not matched to a gene: 3. The CDR3 coding sequence is TGCGCCAGCAGCTTGGCGGGACAGCACTACGAGCAGTACGTC. Translation gives CASSLAGQHYEQYV.

This clone showed up just a few times. V gene TRBV29-1 combines with J gene TRBJ2-1, with 7 nucleotides matching TRBD2. V trimming: 0 bases; J trimming: 7 bases; junction bases outside the gene matches: 15. Germline V gene lookup returns CDR1 SQVTM and CDR2 ANQGSEA. The CDR3 contains 17 residues. The CDR3 sequence: CSVEEEFFGGSINEQFF. DNA for the CDR3: TGCAGCGTTGAAGAGGAGTTTTTCGGCGGGAGTATTAATGAGCAGTTCTTC.

V and J are TRBV2 and TRBJ2-2; 8 bases align to TRBD1. There are 14 residues in the CDR3. The germline gives CDR1 SNHLY, CDR2 FYNNEI. The trim removed 6 bases at V and 5 bases at J, leaving 5 bases unmatched. The CDR3 coding sequence is TGTGCCAGCAGGGGACAGGCGGAAACCGGGGAGCTGTTTTTT. Translated, it gives CASRGQAETGELFF.

This clone was found once. This chain joins TRBV7-8 and TRBJ1-1, with 8 bases identical to TRBD1. The V segment lost 2 bases and the J segment 1 base; nucleotides outside the gene matches: 6. The CDR3 has 16 amino acids. The V gene's germline CDR1 is SGHVS and CDR2 FQNEAQ. CDR3: CASSLIAGGWNTEAFF. The CDR3 DNA follows: TGTGCCAGCAGCTTAATCGCAGGGGGCTGGAACACTGAAGCTTTCTTT.

The CDR3 DNA follows: TGCGCCAGCAGTAGTTCGTCGGGAACAGATACGCAGTATTTT. Protein sequence: CASSSSSGTDTQYF. This rearrangement joins TRBV5-1 to TRBJ2-3; maybe TRBD2 (5 bases). V was pared by 5 bases and J by 3 bases, with 13 bases between. The CDR3 extends over 14 amino acids. CDR1 is SGHRS, CDR2 YFSETQ, per germline.

The V gene is TRBV5-5, the J gene TRBJ2-7; a weak D match, TRBD1 (6 bases). The V and J ends lost 4 bases and 7 bases respectively, with 24 bases between them. Germline CDR1 is SGHKS and CDR2 is YYEKEE (reference sequence). This CDR3 is 16 amino acids long. CDR3 in amino acids: CASSPGRGPQSREQYV. CDR3 nucleotides: TGTGCCAGCAGCCCGGGCAGGGGACCCCAATCCAGGGAGCAGTACGTC.

The V gene is TRBV11-3, the J gene TRBJ2-6; possible D gene TRBD1, 7 bases. This CDR3 is built from 15 residues. V lost 5 bases to trimming and J lost 4 bases, with 12 bases between them. Germline loops: CDR1 SGHNT, CDR2 YENEEA. The CDR3 here is CASSPGGLGANVLTF. CDR3 in DNA: TGTGCCAGCAGCCCAGGGGGGTTAGGGGCCAACGTCCTGACTTTC.

The chain is built from TRBV20-1 and TRBJ2-7, with TRBD2 matching over 9 bases. This CDR3 is built from 14 residues. Trimming cost V 3 bases and J 7 bases; bases outside gene matches: 10. Germline V gives CDR1 DFQATT, CDR2 SNEGSKA (reference sequence). CDR3 residues: CSASKSGGLKEQYF. The CDR3 DNA is TGCAGTGCTAGTAAGAGCGGGGGGCTAAAAGAGCAGTACTTC.

The rearrangement joins TRBV24-1 to TRBJ2-1; D uncertain. Germline V gives CDR1 KGHDR, CDR2 SFDVKD. The CDR3 spans 13 residues. Trimming stripped 2 bases from V and 5 bases from J, with 6 bases between. The CDR3 DNA follows: TGTGCCACCAGTGATTCGGTCCACAATGAGCAGTTCTTC. It is translated as CATSDSVHNEQFF.

The gene calls are TRBV6-1 and TRBJ1-2; no clear D gene. This CDR3 contains 14 residues. V was pared by 3 bases and J by 7 bases, with 15 bases between. Germline V gene lookup returns CDR1 MNHNS and CDR2 SASEGT. The CDR3 bases are TGTGCCAGCAGTGAGTTGGCAGGAAAGAGTGGCTACACCTTC. Protein sequence: CASSELAGKSGYTF.